The 2 T cell receptor beta chains in this list originate from one sample, sequenced in a study of T cell changes during pregnancy in multiple sclerosis. Assay used: immunoSEQ multiplex PCR; TCRdb lists only in-frame clones, some missing. Of around 100,000 clones listed, around nine tenths are singletons. Sample: peripheral blood, taken in the second trimester of pregnancy. The source is a female donor with multiple sclerosis, enrolled in a pregnancy study.

V gene TRBV4-1 combines with J gene TRBJ1-5; 7 bases agree with TRBD1. V lost 0 bases and J lost 3; bases outside the gene matches: 5. This CDR3 has 16 amino acids. CDR1 is MGHRA, CDR2 YSYEKL, per germline. DNA of the CDR3: TGCGCCAGCAGCCAAGAACCGGGACAGACCAATCAGCCCCAGCATTTT. Its protein product is CASSQEPGQTNQPQHF.

The gene calls are TRBV6-1 and TRBJ1-2, with TRBD1 identical over 8 bases. Germline CDR1 and CDR2: MNHNS and SASEGT. J was trimmed by 4 bases and V by 5 bases; bases with no gene match: 9. The CDR3 loop spans 15 amino acids. The CDR3 DNA follows: TGTGCCAGCAGTCTAGACAGGGGAGCTCGCTATGGCTACACCTTC. Translating it yields CASSLDRGARYGYTF.